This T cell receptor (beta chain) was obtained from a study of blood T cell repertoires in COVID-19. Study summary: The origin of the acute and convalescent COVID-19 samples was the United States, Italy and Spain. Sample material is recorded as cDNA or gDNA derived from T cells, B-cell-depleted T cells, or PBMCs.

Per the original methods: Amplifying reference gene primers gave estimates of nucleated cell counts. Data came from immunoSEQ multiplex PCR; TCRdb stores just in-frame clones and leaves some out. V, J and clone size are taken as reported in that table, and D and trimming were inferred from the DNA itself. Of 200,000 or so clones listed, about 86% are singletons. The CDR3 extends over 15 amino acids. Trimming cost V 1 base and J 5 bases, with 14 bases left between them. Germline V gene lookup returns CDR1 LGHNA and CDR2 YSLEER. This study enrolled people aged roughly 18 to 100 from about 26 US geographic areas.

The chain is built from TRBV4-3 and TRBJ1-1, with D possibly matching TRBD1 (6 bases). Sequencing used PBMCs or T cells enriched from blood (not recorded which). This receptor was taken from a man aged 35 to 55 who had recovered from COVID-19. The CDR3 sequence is CASSQGWGQRTEAFF. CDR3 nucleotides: TGCGCCAGCAGCCAAGGTTGGGGGCAACGGACTGAAGCTTTCTTT.